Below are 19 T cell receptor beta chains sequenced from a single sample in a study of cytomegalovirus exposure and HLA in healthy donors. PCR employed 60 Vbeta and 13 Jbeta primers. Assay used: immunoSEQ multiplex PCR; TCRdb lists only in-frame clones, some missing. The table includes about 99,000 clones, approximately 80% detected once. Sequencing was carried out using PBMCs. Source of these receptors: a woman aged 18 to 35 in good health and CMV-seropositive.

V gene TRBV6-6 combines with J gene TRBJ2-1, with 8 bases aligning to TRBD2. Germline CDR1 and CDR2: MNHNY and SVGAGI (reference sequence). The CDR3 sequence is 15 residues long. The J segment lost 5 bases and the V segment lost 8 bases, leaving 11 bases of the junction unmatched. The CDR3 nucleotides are TGTGCCAGCGAGAGACGGGAGGGCCCCCACAATGAGCAGTTCTTC. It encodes CASERREGPHNEQFF.

For the CDR3, the DNA is TGCGCCAGCAGCCCCCGAGGGGGACAGGAGTACAACGAGCAGTACTTC. It translates to CASSPRGGQEYNEQYF. This chain links TRBV4-1 with TRBJ2-7; 8 bases line up with TRBD1. This CDR3 comprises 16 residues. V gave up 4 bases and J gave up 5 bases; unmatched junction bases: 13. In germline, CDR1 is MGHRA, CDR2 YSYEKL.

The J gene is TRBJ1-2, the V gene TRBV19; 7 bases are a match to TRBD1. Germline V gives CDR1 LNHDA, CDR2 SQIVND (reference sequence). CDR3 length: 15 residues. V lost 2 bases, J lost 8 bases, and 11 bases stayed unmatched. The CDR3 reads CASSISDRLRGGYTF. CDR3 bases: TGTGCCAGTAGTATATCGGACAGGCTGAGAGGGGGCTACACCTTC.

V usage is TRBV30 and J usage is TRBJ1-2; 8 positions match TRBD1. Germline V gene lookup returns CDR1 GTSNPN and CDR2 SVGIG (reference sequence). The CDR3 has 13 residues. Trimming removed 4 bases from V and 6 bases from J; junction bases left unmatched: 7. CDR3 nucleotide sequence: TGTGCCTGGACCGGGCAGGGGGCTGATGGCTACACCTTC. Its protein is CAWTGQGADGYTF. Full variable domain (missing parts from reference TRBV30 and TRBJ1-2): SQTIHQWPATLVQPVGSPLSLECTVEGTSNPNLYWYRQAAGRGLQLLFYSVGIGQISSEVPQNLSASRPQDRQFILSSKKLLLSDSGFYLCAWTGQGADGYTFGSGTRLTVV.

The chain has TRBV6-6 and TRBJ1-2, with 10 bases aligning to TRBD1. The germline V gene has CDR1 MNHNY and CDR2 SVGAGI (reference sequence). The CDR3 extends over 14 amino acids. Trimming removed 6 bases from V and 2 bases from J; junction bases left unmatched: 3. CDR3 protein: CASRRGQGNYGYTF. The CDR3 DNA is TGTGCCAGCAGGAGGGGACAGGGGAACTATGGCTACACCTTC.

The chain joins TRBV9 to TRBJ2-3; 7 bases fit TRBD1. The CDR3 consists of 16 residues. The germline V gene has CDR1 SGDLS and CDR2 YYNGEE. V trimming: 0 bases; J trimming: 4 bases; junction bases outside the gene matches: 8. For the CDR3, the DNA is TGTGCCAGCAGCGTAGCAGGGGGTCATGCCGCAGATACGCAGTATTTT. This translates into CASSVAGGHAADTQYF. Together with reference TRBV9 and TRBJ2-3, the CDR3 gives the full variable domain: DSGVTQTPKHLITATGQRVTLRCSPRSGDLSVYWYQQSLDQGLQFLIQYYNGEERAKGNILERFSAQQFPDLHSELNLSSLELGDSALYFCASSVAGGHAADTQYFGPGTRLTVL.

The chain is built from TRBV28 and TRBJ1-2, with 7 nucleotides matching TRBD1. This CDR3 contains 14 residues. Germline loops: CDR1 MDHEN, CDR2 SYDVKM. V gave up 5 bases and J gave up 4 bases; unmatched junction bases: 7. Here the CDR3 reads CASSPGTAFYGYTF. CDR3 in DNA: TGTGCCAGCAGTCCCGGGACAGCGTTCTATGGCTACACCTTC.

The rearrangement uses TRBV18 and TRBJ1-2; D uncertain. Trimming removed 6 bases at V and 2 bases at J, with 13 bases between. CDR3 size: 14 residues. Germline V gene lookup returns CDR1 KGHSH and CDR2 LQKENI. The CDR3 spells CASSIATENYGYTF. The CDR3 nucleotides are TGTGCCAGCTCGATCGCCACAGAAAACTATGGCTACACCTTC.

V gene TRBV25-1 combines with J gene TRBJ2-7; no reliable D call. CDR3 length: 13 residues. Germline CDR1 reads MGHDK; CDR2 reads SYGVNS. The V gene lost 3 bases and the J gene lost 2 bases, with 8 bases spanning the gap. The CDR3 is CASSDLATYEQYF. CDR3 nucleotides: TGTGCCAGCAGTGATTTGGCCACCTACGAGCAGTACTTC.

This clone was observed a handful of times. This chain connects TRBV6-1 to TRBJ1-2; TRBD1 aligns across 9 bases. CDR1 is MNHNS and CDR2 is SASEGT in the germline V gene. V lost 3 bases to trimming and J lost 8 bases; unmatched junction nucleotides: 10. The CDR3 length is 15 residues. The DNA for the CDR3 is TGTGCCAGCAGTGAGGGAGGGACAGGGCTGGGGGGCTACACCTTC. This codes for CASSEGGTGLGGYTF.

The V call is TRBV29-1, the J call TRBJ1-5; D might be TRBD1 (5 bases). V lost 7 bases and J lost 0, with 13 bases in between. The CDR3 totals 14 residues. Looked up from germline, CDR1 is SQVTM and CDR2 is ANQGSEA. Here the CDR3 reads CSAAGGDSNQPQHF. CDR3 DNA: TGCAGCGCAGCGGGGGGGGATAGCAATCAGCCCCAGCATTTT.

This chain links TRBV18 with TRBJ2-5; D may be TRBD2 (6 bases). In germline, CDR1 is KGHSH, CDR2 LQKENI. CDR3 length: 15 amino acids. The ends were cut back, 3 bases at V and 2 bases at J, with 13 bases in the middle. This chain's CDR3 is CASSPRSGYQETQYF. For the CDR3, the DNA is TGTGCCAGCTCACCCAGAAGCGGGTATCAAGAGACCCAGTACTTC.

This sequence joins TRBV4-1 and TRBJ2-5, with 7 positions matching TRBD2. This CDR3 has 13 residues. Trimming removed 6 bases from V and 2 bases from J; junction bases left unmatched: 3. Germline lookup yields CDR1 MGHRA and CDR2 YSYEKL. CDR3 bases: TGCGCCAGCAGGTCTAGCGGACAAGAGACCCAGTACTTC. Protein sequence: CASRSSGQETQYF.

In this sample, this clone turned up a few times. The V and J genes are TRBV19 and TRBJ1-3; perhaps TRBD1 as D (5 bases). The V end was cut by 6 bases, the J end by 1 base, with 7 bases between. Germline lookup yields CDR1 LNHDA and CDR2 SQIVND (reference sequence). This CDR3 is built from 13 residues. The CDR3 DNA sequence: TGTGCCAGTAGCAGGGTGTCTGGAAACACCATATATTTT. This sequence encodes CASSRVSGNTIYF.

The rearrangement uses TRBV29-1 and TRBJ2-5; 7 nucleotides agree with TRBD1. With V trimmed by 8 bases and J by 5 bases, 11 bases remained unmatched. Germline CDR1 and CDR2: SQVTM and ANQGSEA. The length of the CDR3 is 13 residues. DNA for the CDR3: TGCAGCCCACGTCCCGGGACAGAGGAGACCCAGTACTTC. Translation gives CSPRPGTEETQYF.

This CDR3 is CAIGSLAGVEQYF. CDR3 bases: TGTGCCATCGGAAGCCTAGCGGGAGTCGAGCAGTACTTC. The chain is built from TRBV6-4 and TRBJ2-7, with TRBD2 matching over 10 bases. Germline V gene data show CDR1 as MRHNA and CDR2 as SNTAGT. V lost 10 bases to trimming and J lost 6 bases; unmatched junction nucleotides: 9. There are 13 residues in the CDR3.

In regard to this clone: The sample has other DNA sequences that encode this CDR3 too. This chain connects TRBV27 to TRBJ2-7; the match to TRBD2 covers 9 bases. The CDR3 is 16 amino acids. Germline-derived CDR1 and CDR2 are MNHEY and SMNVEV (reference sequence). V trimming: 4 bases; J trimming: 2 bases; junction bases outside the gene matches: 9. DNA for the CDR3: TGTGCCAGCAGTTCTGCGACTAGCGGAGTTACCTACGAGCAGTACTTC. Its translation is CASSSATSGVTYEQYF.

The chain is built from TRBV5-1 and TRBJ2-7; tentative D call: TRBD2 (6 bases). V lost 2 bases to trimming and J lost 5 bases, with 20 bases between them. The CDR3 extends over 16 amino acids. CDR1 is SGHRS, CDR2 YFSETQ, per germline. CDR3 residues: CASSFLEGSGANEQYF. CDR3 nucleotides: TGCGCCAGCAGCTTCTTGGAGGGATCAGGAGCTAACGAGCAGTACTTC. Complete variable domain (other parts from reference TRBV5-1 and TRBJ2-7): KAGVTQTPRYLIKTRGQQVTLSCSPISGHRSVSWYQQTPGQGLQFLFEYFSETQRNKGNFPGRFSGRQFSNSRSEMNVSTLELGDSALYLCASSFLEGSGANEQYFGPGTRLTVT.

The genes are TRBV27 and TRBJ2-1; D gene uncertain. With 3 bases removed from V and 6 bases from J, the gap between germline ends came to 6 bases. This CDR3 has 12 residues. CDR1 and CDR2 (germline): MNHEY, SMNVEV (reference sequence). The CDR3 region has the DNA TGTGCCAGCAGTTTGGGCGTCAATGAGCAGTTCTTC. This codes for CASSLGVNEQFF.